The rows below give T cell receptor beta chains drawn from one sample of a study of breast tumors, draining lymph nodes, adjacent tissues. TCRdb called the multiplex PCR reads again in MiXCR, with one record for every CDR3 protein. Of under 250,000 distinct CDR3 sequences listed, about a third are singletons. The sequenced sample consisted of axillary lymph node tissue. These receptors originate from a female donor with breast cancer. Some clones in this sample may be carry-over from other donors' samples. CDR3s include the opening cysteine and the closing phenylalanine or tryptophan. The D gene is left open where the match is weak. Clone size is given for some rows only: seen once, a few or many times, or a class if the clone is expanded.

J,V,size,D,DNA,CDR3
TRBJ2-1,TRBV20-1,many,.,TGCAGTGCTAGCTTTAAGCGGTCTGAGCAGTTCTTC,CSASFKRSEQFF
TRBJ2-3,TRBV19,.,TRBD1,TGTGCCAGTAGTATAGCGGGACAGAACTACGAGCAGCGGCGCACAGATACGCAGTATTTT,CASSIAGQNYEQRRTDTQYF
TRBJ1-5,TRBV24-1,.,.,TGTGCCACCAGTGAGGTTCGGGGGGTGGCATTCGCCAAAAATCAGCCCCAGCATTTT,CATSEVRGVAFAKNQPQHF
TRBJ2-3,TRBV2,once,.,TGTGCCACCAAAGGGGGGGGGTTCACAGATACGCAGTATTTT,CATKGGGFTDTQYF
TRBJ1-1,TRBV7-9,.,.,TGTGCCAGCAGCCCCAACACGTACACTGAAGCTTTCTTT,CASSPNTYTEAFF
TRBJ2-7,TRBV13,.,TRBD1,TGTGCCAGCAGCTTAAGGGACAGGGGACACGAGCAGTACTTC,CASSLRDRGHEQYF
TRBJ2-2,TRBV7-9,.,TRBD2,TGTGCCAGCAGCCCTCAAGGTCGGGGGACTAGCGGGGGGAACACCGGGGAGCTGTTTTTT,CASSPQGRGTSGGNTGELFF
TRBJ2-3,TRBV24-1,.,TRBD2,TGTGCCACCGGGGAGGGCCTAACCTACAATGAGCAGTATTTT,CATGEGLTYNEQYF
TRBJ2-5,TRBV6-2/TRBV6-3,.,.,TGTGCCACCGATGTGGACGGACCAACGGCCCAGTACTTC,CATDVDGPTAQYF
TRBJ2-5,TRBV30,many,.,TGTGCCTGGAGCGCGCCGGGACTCCAGTACTTC,CAWSAPGLQYF
TRBJ1-2,TRBV30,many,.,TGTGCCTGGAGTGTACAACAGGGTAACTATGGCTACACCTTC,CAWSVQQGNYGYTF
TRBJ2-5,TRBV10-2,many,TRBD2,TGCGCCAGCAGTGATATAGCGGGGGTTGCTCAAGAGACCCAGTACTTC,CASSDIAGVAQETQYF
TRBJ2-2,TRBV28,many,.,TGTGCCAGCAGATCCCCGGGTAGGGCCGGGGAGCTGTTTTTT,CASRSPGRAGELFF
TRBJ1-3,TRBV5-1,many,TRBD1,TGCGCCAGCAGCTTGGAGGGACAGGGGAGCTCTGGAAACACCATATATTTT,CASSLEGQGSSGNTIYF
TRBJ1-6,TRBV28,.,.,TGTGCCAGCAGAGGGAATAGTCGGGGGCCCCTCCGCTTT,CASRGNSRGPLRF
TRBJ2-7,TRBV5-1,many,.,TGCGCCAGCAGCTTGCAGGGGGGCCCCTACGAGCAGTACTTC,CASSLQGGPYEQYF
TRBJ2-5,TRBV7-3,.,TRBD2,TGTGCCAGCAGCTTACAGACTAGCGGGAGGAACCAAATCCTGGGGGAGACCCAGTACTTC,CASSLQTSGRNQILGETQYF
TRBJ2-3,TRBV12-3/TRBV12-4,many,.,TGTGCCAGCAGTCCTATAGTTAGCACAGATACGCAGTATTTT,CASSPIVSTDTQYF
TRBJ2-7,TRBV20-1,.,.,TGCAGTGCTACCGGGTCAGGGGCAACCTACGAGCAGTACTTC,CSATGSGATYEQYF
TRBJ2-2,TRBV6-2/TRBV6-3,few,.,TGTGCCAGCAGCCCTAGCCGAACAGGGTCGGTCGGGGAGCTGTTTTTT,CASSPSRTGSVGELFF
TRBJ1-3,TRBV6-4,.,TRBD1,TGTGCCAGCAGTGGATTAGGACAGGGCGTACTACGAGTCACCCCTCGGGGAAACACCATATATTTT,CASSGLGQGVLRVTPRGNTIYF
TRBJ1-1,TRBV20-1,few,.,TGCAGTGCTAGGGTAGGGGGGAAAGCTTTCTTT,CSARVGGKAFF
TRBJ1-1,TRBV11-3,few,TRBD1,TGTGCCAGCAGCCCAAGGGGACAGGGAGGTACTGAAGCTTTCTTT,CASSPRGQGGTEAFF
TRBJ1-5,TRBV5-4,once,.,TGTGCCAGCAGCGTCATGTGGGCCGGCCAGCCCCAGCATTTT,CASSVMWAGQPQHF
TRBJ1-5,TRBV11-2,few,TRBD1,TGTGCCAGCAGCGCCCGGACAGGGGCCAATCAGCCCCAGCATTTT,CASSARTGANQPQHF
TRBJ1-5,TRBV7-2,many,TRBD1,TGTGCCAGCAGCCGGACAGGGGCCAGGGGCCAGCCCCAGCATTTT,CASSRTGARGQPQHF
TRBJ2-2,TRBV19,.,.,TGTGCCAGTAGTATAGAGCCAGGGCGGGGCACCGGGGAGCTGTTTTTT,CASSIEPGRGTGELFF
TRBJ1-5,TRBV6-2/TRBV6-3,many,.,TGTGCCAGCAGTTCTAGACGGAACAATCAGCCCCAGCATTTT,CASSSRRNNQPQHF
TRBJ2-7,TRBV12-3/TRBV12-4,many,TRBD2,TGTGCCAGCAGTCCTGGACTAGCGGGAGTTGGCGCCTACGAGCAGTACTTC,CASSPGLAGVGAYEQYF
TRBJ2-3,TRBV10-3,once,TRBD2,TGTGCCATACGACTAGCGGGGACAGATACGCAGTATTTT,CAIRLAGTDTQYF
TRBJ2-1,TRBV5-1,many,TRBD1,TGCGCCAGCAGCTTGGGGACAGGGTCCTACAATGAGCAGTTCTTC,CASSLGTGSYNEQFF
TRBJ1-4,TRBV4-1,many,.,TGCGCCAGCAGCTCCCGGGGTGGGTATAATGAAAAACTGTTTTTT,CASSSRGGYNEKLFF
TRBJ2-3,TRBV28,.,.,TGTGCCAGCAGGTACGGGGGATGGGAGGATACGCAGTATTTT,CASRYGGWEDTQYF
TRBJ1-1,TRBV6-5,.,TRBD1,TGTGCCAGCAGCCACAGGGGAGGAACGGGCACTGAAGCTTTCTTT,CASSHRGGTGTEAFF
TRBJ1-4,TRBV11-3,many,.,TGTGCCAGCAGCTTCAGACTGGGGGAAAAACTGTTTTTT,CASSFRLGEKLFF
TRBJ2-1,TRBV6-2/TRBV6-3,few,TRBD2,TGTGCCAGCAGTCCCGCTAGCGGGTGGTACGGTGAGCAGTTCTTC,CASSPASGWYGEQFF
TRBJ2-4,TRBV20-1,.,TRBD2,TGCAGTGCTAGATCAGCGGGAGGGAACAAAAACATTCAGTACTTC,CSARSAGGNKNIQYF
TRBJ2-7,TRBV19,many,TRBD2,TGTGCCAGTAGTACTTCTAGCGGCTACGAGCAGTACTTC,CASSTSSGYEQYF
TRBJ2-6,TRBV29-1,.,.,TGCAGCGTGGGACGACGGGCCAACGTCCTGACTTTC,CSVGRRANVLTF
TRBJ2-1,TRBV6-2/TRBV6-3,few,.,TGTGCCAGCAGTTACCCCGGGCTTCAGTTCTTC,CASSYPGLQFF
TRBJ2-5,TRBV11-3,many,TRBD2,TGTGCCAGCAGCTTAACGACTAGCGGGCAAGAGACCCAGTACTTC,CASSLTTSGQETQYF
TRBJ1-5,TRBV10-2,many,.,TGCGCCAGCAGAGCAGGGTCGGCGAATCAGCCCCAGCATTTT,CASRAGSANQPQHF
TRBJ1-3,TRBV28,.,.,TGTGCCAGCGCGATTAACTATGGCTACACCATATATTTT,CASAINYGYTIYF
TRBJ1-5,TRBV6-2/TRBV6-3,.,.,TGTGCCAGCAGTTACTCGACCCAGTCCCGCAATCAGCCCCAGCATTTT,CASSYSTQSRNQPQHF
TRBJ1-1,TRBV25-1,.,TRBD1,TGTGCCAGCAGTGAATATGGGTACAGGGGTGGGGGGGACACTGACGCTTTCTTT,CASSEYGYRGGGDTDAFF
TRBJ2-2,TRBV20-1,.,TRBD2,TGCAGTGCGACCGGGACTAGCGGGGGCGGCACCGGGGAGCTGTTTTTT,CSATGTSGGGTGELFF
TRBJ1-2,TRBV5-1,many,TRBD1,TGCGCCAGCAGCCTAGGGACAGGGGTAGATGGCTACACCTTC,CASSLGTGVDGYTF
TRBJ2-7,TRBV20-1,.,.,TGCAGTGCTAGGACCCAGCGGGCAGGGTACGAGCAGTACTTC,CSARTQRAGYEQYF
TRBJ2-1,TRBV5-6,.,.,TGTGCCAGCAGCTCAGGAGGCTACGAGCAGTTCTTC,CASSSGGYEQFF
TRBJ1-5,TRBV30,many,.,TGTGCCTGGAGTGGCCCGGGTAATAGCAATCAGCCCCAGCATTTT,CAWSGPGNSNQPQHF
TRBJ2-1,TRBV12-3/TRBV12-4,many,TRBD2,TGTGCCAGCACTTGGCTAGCGGGAGCCTCCTACAATGAGCAGTTCTTC,CASTWLAGASYNEQFF
TRBJ1-5,TRBV7-9,.,.,TGTGCCAGCAGCTTAACCGTGACACAGCCCCAGCATTTT,CASSLTVTQPQHF
TRBJ2-7,TRBV19,many,TRBD2,TGTGCCAGTAGTAAAGCGGGAGATTGGGACGAGCAGTACTTC,CASSKAGDWDEQYF
TRBJ2-2,TRBV7-2,many,.,TGTGCCAGCAGCGTGGCGGTCGGGGAGCTGTTTTTT,CASSVAVGELFF